Shown below are 16 T cell receptor beta chains from a single sample sequenced in a study of OX40 agonist ivuxolimab in advanced cancers. Produced via immunoSEQ multiplex PCR; TCRdb's table is partial and in-frame only. The sample holds about 69,000 clones, around 90% seen once. The sequences come from CD4+ or CD8+ T cells sorted from blood, collected in a trial of the OX40 agonist ivuxolimab. The origin of the receptors is an adult with an advanced solid tumor such as melanoma, head and neck, liver or kidney cancer.

This chain links TRBV7-2 with TRBJ2-7; no clear D. The germline CDR1 and CDR2 sequences are SGHTA and FQGNSA. The germline V and J ends were trimmed by 1 base and 5 bases, with 12 bases remaining between them. CDR3 size: 14 residues. Here the CDR3 reads CASSLVGLANEQYF. The CDR3 coding sequence is TGTGCCAGCAGCTTAGTGGGCCTTGCGAACGAGCAGTACTTC.

The chain carries TRBV9 and TRBJ2-3; D uncertain. CDR3 length equals 16 residues. V shed 3 bases and J shed 0 bases, with 14 bases lying between them. Germline CDR1 reads SGDLS; CDR2 reads YYNGEE. The CDR3 nucleotides read TGTGCCAGCAGCGCCCGACAAACCCCTAGCACAGATACGCAGTATTTT. The encoded protein is CASSARQTPSTDTQYF.

This chain joins TRBV4-3 and TRBJ1-4; D gene uncertain. Trimming shortened V by 1 base and J by 0 bases, and 9 bases separated the two germline ends. The germline CDR1 and CDR2 sequences are LGHNA and YSLEER. This CDR3 contains 16 residues. Written as DNA, the CDR3 is TGCGCCAGCAGCCAAGGATACATTGCAACTAATGAAAAACTGTTTTTT. This gives the protein CASSQGYIATNEKLFF.

This chain uses TRBV15 with TRBJ2-5, with D tentatively TRBD2 (5 bases). The V gene's germline CDR1 is LNHNV and CDR2 YYDKDF (reference sequence). This CDR3 has 16 residues. V was pared by 3 bases and J by 5 bases, with 19 bases between. The CDR3 coding sequence is TGTGCCACCAGCAGGGAAGGCGGAGGAGTCGGGGAGACCCAGTACTTC. This codes for CATSREGGGVGETQYF. The full variable domain, rest sourced from reference TRBV15 and TRBJ2-5, is DAMVIQNPRYQVTQFGKPVTLSCSQTLNHNVMYWYQQKSSQAPKLLFHYYDKDFNNEADTPDNFQSRRPNTSFCFLDIRSPGLGDTAMYLCATSREGGGVGETQYFGPGTRLLVL.

The chain combines TRBV19 with TRBJ1-2; 8 bases are a match to TRBD1. CDR1 is LNHDA and CDR2 is SQIVND in the germline V gene (reference sequence). The V gene end was trimmed by 6 bases and the J gene end by 6 bases; junction bases not matched to a gene: 6. CDR3 size: 13 residues. CDR3 in amino acids: CASRAGQGDGYTF. DNA for the CDR3: TGTGCCAGTAGGGCCGGACAGGGCGATGGCTACACCTTC. The whole variable domain, filled in from reference TRBV19 and TRBJ1-2, reads DGGITQSPKYLFRKEGQNVTLSCEQNLNHDAMYWYRQDPGQGLRLIYYSQIVNDFQKGDIAEGYSVSREKKESFPLTVTSAQKNPTAFYLCASRAGQGDGYTFGSGTRLTVV.

The V gene is TRBV7-8, the J gene TRBJ2-1; no reliable D call. The CDR3 extends over 13 amino acids. The V end was cut by 2 bases, the J end by 2 bases, with 4 bases between. Germline-derived CDR1 and CDR2 are SGHVS and FQNEAQ. The CDR3 bases are TGTGCCAGCAGCTTAAAAACCTACAATGAGCAGTTCTTC. This codes for CASSLKTYNEQFF.

This chain links TRBV28 with TRBJ1-2; TRBD1 matches at 8 bases. V was pared by 4 bases and J by 5 bases, with 12 bases of the junction left unmatched. The germline V gene has CDR1 MDHEN and CDR2 SYDVKM. This CDR3 spans 16 amino acids. The chain's CDR3 is CASSYGQGLDLYGYTF. The CDR3 DNA reads TGTGCCAGCAGTTACGGACAGGGCCTAGACTTATATGGCTACACCTTC.

The rearrangement uses TRBV6-5 and TRBJ2-7, with D perhaps TRBD1 or TRBD2 (5 bases each). V lost 5 bases to trimming and J lost 10 bases, with 21 bases between them. This CDR3 spans 14 amino acids. Per germline, CDR1 MNHEY and CDR2 SVGAGI. CDR3 sequence (DNA): TGTGCCAGCAGTCCCCCGGGGAGACAGACGGAACAGTACTTC. It is translated as CASSPPGRQTEQYF.

The rearrangement uses TRBV18 and TRBJ2-5; 9 bases match TRBD1. The J call is uncertain, as TRBJ2-7 better fits the DNA end. The CDR3 extends over 16 amino acids. Germline V lookup: CDR1 KGHSH, CDR2 LQKENI. The CDR3 protein is CASSPRLTGGTYEQYF. The DNA for the CDR3 is TGTGCCAGCTCACCGCGTTTGACAGGGGGTACCTACGAGCAGTACTTC.

The V gene is TRBV27, the J gene TRBJ2-7; D is uncertain. The length of the CDR3 is 14 residues. Germline-derived CDR1 and CDR2 are MNHEY and SMNVEV (reference sequence). Deletions cut 6 bases from V and 0 bases from J, with 12 bases between. CDR3 coding DNA: TGTGCCAGCAGCCGGAAGAGCCACTCCTACGAGCAGTACTTC. This sequence encodes CASSRKSHSYEQYF.

CDR3 residues: CASSEVGQGLATEQFF. In DNA, the CDR3 is TGTGCCAGCAGTGAAGTTGGGCAGGGTCTAGCCACTGAGCAGTTCTTC. This chain joins TRBV25-1 and TRBJ2-1; D possibly matches TRBD1 or TRBD2 (5 bases each). V lost 2 bases and J 9 bases, leaving 20 bases between the germline ends. The germline gives CDR1 MGHDK, CDR2 SYGVNS. The CDR3 consists of 16 residues.

The chain carries TRBV19 and TRBJ1-2, with D uncertain. The germline V gene has CDR1 LNHDA and CDR2 SQIVND (reference sequence). V was trimmed by 3 bases and J by 7 bases, leaving 15 bases between them. The CDR3 extends over 14 amino acids. In nucleotides, the CDR3 is TGTGCCAGTAGTATGACTGGGGATTCGGGTGGCTACACCTTC. As protein: CASSMTGDSGGYTF.

In this sample, this clone turned up once. The rearrangement uses TRBV6-5 and TRBJ2-5; D not certain. Germline V CDR1 and CDR2: MNHEY, SVGAGI. Deletions cut 0 bases from V and 5 bases from J, with 16 bases between. This CDR3 contains 16 residues. The chain's CDR3 is CASSYSPGNYRETQYF. The CDR3, as DNA: TGTGCCAGCAGTTACTCCCCGGGCAATTATCGGGAGACCCAGTACTTC.

This clone turned up a few times. The chain recombines TRBV25-1 with TRBJ1-5; 10 positions match TRBD1. This CDR3 has 16 amino acids. The germline V gene encodes CDR1 MGHDK and CDR2 SYGVNS. After removal of 1 base from V and 2 bases from J, the junction contained 2 bases not matched to a gene. CDR3 loop: CASSESGTGGNQPQHF. The CDR3 coding sequence is TGTGCCAGCAGTGAATCAGGGACAGGGGGCAATCAGCCCCAGCATTTT.

J is TRBJ2-2 and V is TRBV5-8, with D perhaps TRBD2 (6 bases). The germline CDR1 and CDR2 sequences are SGHTS and YDEGEE. The V end was cut by 0 bases, the J end by 4 bases, with 7 bases between. CDR3 length: 14 amino acids. CDR3: CASSLGRGTGELFF. The CDR3 DNA is TGTGCCAGCAGCTTGGGGCGGGGCACCGGGGAGCTGTTTTTT.

This clone was picked up one time. This sequence joins TRBV2 and TRBJ1-1, with 8 bases matching TRBD1. The germline V gene encodes CDR1 SNHLY and CDR2 FYNNEI. V was pared by 6 bases and J by 5 bases, with 8 bases of the junction left unmatched. CDR3 length equals 14 residues. The CDR3 here is CASRSTGGWTEAFF. The CDR3 DNA reads as TGTGCCAGCAGATCTACAGGGGGATGGACTGAAGCTTTCTTT.